This T cell receptor (beta chain) originates from a study of T cell responses to AZD1222 COVID-19 vaccine (dated by TCRdb to 2020 to 2022). At the level of the whole study: AZD1222 recipients whose second dose came at about 4 weeks and those whose second dose came at about 12 weeks were combined into one group, since spike-specific TCR depth and breadth did not differ between the two schedules. A total of around 240 trial participants underwent TCR sequencing, of whom 200 to 220 had received two doses of AZD1222 and 26 had received two doses of the MenACWY control vaccine. Enrollment into the trials was organized by age into subgroups of 18-55, 56-69 and 70-plus years, and those subgroups contained about 160, 30 and 59 TCR-sequenced participants, respectively. Results and caveats for the whole study, not just this receptor: Because no day 14 peak-response samples were available, the repertoires could be characterized only after the peak T cell response. After two AZD1222 doses, both the breadth and the depth of spike-specific TCRs were significantly higher than at day 0 and than in MenACWY recipients. The vaccine-associated CD4 TCRs covered the entire spike protein, and the dominant responses fell in regions 160-218 and 743-854. Nearly half of unique spike-specific TCRs reportedly recognized epitopes outside regions mutated in the B.1.351 and B.1.1.7 variants. Conclusions about previously exposed vaccinees are limited because only a handful of AZD1222 recipients were SARS-CoV-2 seropositive at baseline. Participants were mostly white British and included more females than males, and it was suggested by the authors that clonal diversity may have been underestimated. The 56-69-year group was small, and its depth increase did not reach significance, likely because of low power.

The CDR3 regions of human TCRbeta chains were analyzed by immunosequencing. Turning to the authors' computational methods: Repertoire TCRs were checked for matches against a reference library of SARS-CoV-2-specific TCRs that had been generated using the MIRA antigen-specificity platform. Breadth was defined as the fraction of unique TCRs that were SARS-CoV-2-associated, and depth was defined as the fraction of total T cells that were SARS-CoV-2-associated. Using the MIRA data, every spike-specific TCR was mapped to the spike region that the TCR reacted to and assigned to either a CD4 or a CD8 class. Log10-transformed breadth and depth values were compared by one-way ANOVA with Sidak's multiple comparisons tests. Sourced from immuneACCESS, this table was stored by TCRdb with only in-frame sequences that have V and J called. A share of the clones is absent; for the studies checked, an unresolved V gene accounts for under half, and the remainder has no known explanation. The DNA gave D and trimming, while V, J and clone size come from that table. The sample table shows over 150,000 clones, and under 95% are seen once. Of the sample, 15% to 20% is held by the ten largest clones.

Note on this clone: Its cognate antigen has yet to be identified. Per-nucleotide qualities are absent, and no much larger clonotype sits a single base away.

What this sample's time point label stands for: baseline before first vaccination. Vaccinee samples were obtained from the UK trials COV001 and COV002, which included a single-blind randomized controlled phase 2/3 trial of AZD1222 (ChAdOx1 nCoV-19) in healthy adults. For TCRbeta chain sequencing, PBMC samples from trial participants were taken at day 0 and at day 28 after the second dose. This clonotype originated in an adult in good health. The sequencing here drew on peripheral blood, taken on day 0 of AZD1222 vaccination.

The CDR3 protein: CASTPAGRGRFSGNTIYF. Here is the DNA: TGTGCCAGCACCCCCGCGGGTCGGGGGCGCTTCTCCGGAAACACCATATATTTT. This chain joins TRBV28 to TRBJ1-3; a weak D assignment points to TRBD1 (6 bases agree). CDR1 and CDR2 were assigned from the germline V gene as MDHEN and SYDVKM. From the cysteine up to the phenylalanine, the CDR3 has a length of 18 residues. Here the CDR3 DNA is all that survives: 54 bases in frame from base 1. The junction shows trimming of 7 bases on V and 4 bases on J, plus 26 bases between the germline ends.